This TCR beta chain was profiled in a study of shared clonotypes between healthy human individuals. At deep level, the assay was performed. This table comes from immunoSEQ multiplex PCR, and its TCRdb copy is limited to in-frame clones, with some not included. This table has around 500,000 clones, around 80% appearing once. Unsorted samples used some 90 million PBMCs for genomic DNA. The table lists this clone with a count of one. The J segment lost 3 bases and the V segment lost 0 bases, leaving 7 bases of the junction unmatched. The CDR3 sequence is 16 residues long. CDR1 and CDR2 from the germline V gene are MNHEY and SVGAGI.

The sample was PBMCs. The sequence derives from a woman aged 40-49 years in good health. Some clones in this sample may be carry-over from other donors' samples. The V and J genes are TRBV6-5 and TRBJ1-1; 7 bases align to TRBD1. The CDR3 DNA reads as TGTGCCAGCAGTTACTCGGGACAACAGGGGTACACTGAAGCTTTCTTT. Translation gives CASSYSGQQGYTEAFF.